Following are 21 T cell receptor beta chains from one sample sequenced in a study of blood T cell repertoires in COVID-19. The protocol was immunoSEQ multiplex PCR, while the TCRdb copy is restricted to in-frame clones and leaves out a portion. The sample lists under 300,000 clones; around 87% were seen once. Specimen: PBMCs or T cells enriched from blood (not recorded which). These receptors originate from a woman aged 30 to 39 with acute COVID-19.

The chain uses TRBV9 and TRBJ1-1; unclear D gene. Trimming took 4 bases from V and 1 from J, leaving 11 bases between them. The CDR3 consists of 14 residues. Per germline, CDR1 SGDLS and CDR2 YYNGEE. The CDR3: CASSPGPGNTEAFF. CDR3 nucleotide sequence: TGTGCCAGCAGCCCTGGGCCCGGGAACACTGAAGCTTTCTTT.

V and J are TRBV5-4 and TRBJ1-2, with 8 bases lining up with TRBD1. CDR3 size: 14 residues. Germline-derived CDR1 and CDR2 are SGHNT and YYREEE (reference sequence). Losses at the gene ends were 1 base for V and 8 bases for J; bases not matched to a gene: 7. CDR3 in amino acids: CASSLRQGQGGYTF. The DNA for the CDR3 is TGTGCCAGCAGCTTGCGACAGGGGCAGGGCGGCTACACCTTC.

The rearrangement uses TRBV7-6 and TRBJ2-3; 7 bases align to TRBD1. In germline, CDR1 is SGHVS, CDR2 FNYEAQ. J gave up 1 base and V 3 bases, and 4 bases lay outside the gene matches. This CDR3 contains 15 residues. The CDR3 DNA reads TGTGCCAGCAGCTTGACAGGGAGCCGCACAGATACGCAGTATTTT. Translation gives CASSLTGSRTDTQYF.

The chain couples TRBV5-1 to TRBJ2-3, with TRBD2 as a possible D gene (5 bases). V shed 1 base and J shed 3 bases, with 12 bases lying between them. This CDR3 region has 15 residues. Germline V gives CDR1 SGHRS, CDR2 YFSETQ. The CDR3 reads CASSLIGVLTDTQYF. CDR3 sequence (DNA): TGCGCCAGCAGCTTGATCGGGGTGTTGACAGATACGCAGTATTTT.

This clone was seen a single time. V gene TRBV18 combines with J gene TRBJ1-2; TRBD1 matches 11 bases. CDR1 is KGHSH, CDR2 LQKENI, per germline. V lost 6 bases to trimming and J lost 6 bases; unmatched junction nucleotides: 3. The CDR3 sequence is 13 residues long. The CDR3 nucleotides are TGTGCCAGCTCCGGGACAGGGGGTCATGGCTACACCTTC. It codes for CASSGTGGHGYTF.

J is TRBJ2-2 and V is TRBV7-9, with TRBD1 identical over 9 bases. Germline loops: CDR1 SEHNR, CDR2 FQNEAQ (reference sequence). With 2 bases clipped from V and 3 bases from J, the junction kept 1 base outside the gene matches. The CDR3 is 15 amino acids. The CDR3, as DNA: TGTGCCAGCAGCTTACGGGACAGGGACACCGGGGAGCTGTTTTTT. Protein sequence: CASSLRDRDTGELFF.

The rearrangement uses TRBV7-2 and TRBJ2-1; TRBD2 matches at 11 bases. The V and J ends lost 4 bases and 1 base, in that order; junction bases with no gene match: 3. Germline V lookup: CDR1 SGHTA, CDR2 FQGNSA. This CDR3 spans 16 amino acids. CDR3 loop: CASSSLAGGSYNEQFF. The CDR3 nucleotides read TGTGCCAGCAGCTCGCTAGCGGGAGGTTCCTACAATGAGCAGTTCTTC.

The chain recombines TRBV10-2 with TRBJ2-7; 15 bases agree with TRBD2. The V segment lost 6 bases and the J segment 0 bases; nucleotides outside the gene matches: 6. The V gene's germline CDR1 is WSHSY and CDR2 SAAADI. This CDR3 is 17 amino acids long. The CDR3 coding sequence is TGCGCCAGCAGGGGACTAGCGGGGGGTATTCACTCCTACGAGCAGTACTTC. Translation: CASRGLAGGIHSYEQYF.

The V call is TRBV7-7, the J call TRBJ2-5; 8 bases match TRBD2. Germline values: CDR1 SSHAT, CDR2 FNYEAQ (reference sequence). This CDR3 has 14 residues. CDR3: CASGRSGGIETQYF. The CDR3, as DNA: TGTGCTAGCGGAAGAAGCGGGGGAATAGAGACCCAGTACTTC.

The chain combines TRBV28 with TRBJ2-5, with D perhaps matching TRBD1 (5 bases). CDR3 length equals 15 residues. CDR1 is MDHEN and CDR2 is SYDVKM in the germline V gene. The V gene lost 5 bases and the J gene lost 0 bases, with 13 bases spanning the gap. The CDR3 protein is CASSGAAKDQETQYF. CDR3 nucleotide sequence: TGTGCCAGCAGTGGGGCAGCGAAGGACCAAGAGACCCAGTACTTC.

The V and J genes are TRBV28 and TRBJ2-1; D possibly corresponds to TRBD2 (6 bases). V lost 2 bases and J 8 bases, leaving 16 bases between the germline ends. Germline-derived CDR1 and CDR2 are MDHEN and SYDVKM. CDR3 length: 15 amino acids. Here the CDR3 DNA reads TGTGCCAGCAGTTTACGCGGGAAGAGTTTCGATGAGCAGTTCTTC. This translates into CASSLRGKSFDEQFF.

This clone appeared a single time. The chain combines TRBV4-3 with TRBJ2-6; maybe TRBD1 (6 bases). The CDR3 covers 20 residues. The germline V and J ends were trimmed by 4 bases and 0 bases, with 22 bases remaining between them. Germline V gives CDR1 LGHNA, CDR2 YSLEER. The DNA for the CDR3 is TGCGCCAGCAGCCCCTATCCTCCGGGACAAATTCACTCTGGGGCCAACGTCCTGACTTTC. This gives the protein CASSPYPPGQIHSGANVLTF.

CDR3 residues: CASSFYTDQETQYF. CDR3 DNA: TGTGCCAGCAGCTTTTACACCGACCAAGAGACCCAGTACTTC. V and J are TRBV7-9 and TRBJ2-5; D ambiguous. Trimming shortened V by 3 bases and J by 0 bases, and 8 bases separated the two germline ends. The CDR3 totals 14 residues. Germline CDR1 and CDR2: SEHNR and FQNEAQ (reference sequence).

This clone has only a few counts. The chain uses TRBV2 and TRBJ2-7, with 9 bases that match TRBD1. Per the germline V gene, CDR1 is SNHLY and CDR2 is FYNNEI. The CDR3 is 15 amino acids. Trimming at V came to 6 bases and at J to 2 bases, leaving 8 bases not matched to a gene. For the CDR3, the DNA is TGTGCCAGCAGCCCTCCGGGACAGGGCGCCTACGAGCAGTACTTC. Translation: CASSPPGQGAYEQYF.

The rearrangement uses TRBV21-1 and TRBJ1-5; whether TRBD1, the table's D call, matches the DNA was not checked. TRBV21-1 is assigned pseudogene status. The CDR3 runs 19 residues. The CDR3 spells CASSKAGRGRIHSNQPQHF. The CDR3 region has the DNA TGTGCCAGCAGCAAAGCGGGAAGGGGGCGTATTCATAGCAATCAGCCCCAGCATTTT.

The V and J genes are TRBV3-1 (or the pseudogene TRBV3-2) and TRBJ2-5, with 11 bases matching TRBD2. Trimming removed 4 bases from V and 3 bases from J; junction bases left unmatched: 1. The CDR3 spans 14 residues. The V gene's germline CDR1 is LGHDT and CDR2 YNNKEL (reference sequence). CDR3 in DNA: TGTGCCAGCAGCCCGACTAGCGGGAAAGAGACCCAGTACTTC. It is translated as CASSPTSGKETQYF.

This clone was counted a few times. The chain couples TRBV7-2 to TRBJ2-2, with D hard to call. The CDR3 is made up of 15 amino acids. Germline V gives CDR1 SGHTA, CDR2 FQGNSA. With 1 base removed from V and 6 bases from J, the gap between germline ends came to 12 bases. The CDR3 is CASSLGLLFSGELFF. CDR3 DNA sequence: TGTGCCAGCAGCTTAGGACTCCTCTTTTCCGGGGAGCTGTTTTTT. The full variable domain, in which reference TRBV7-2 and TRBJ2-2 provide the parts outside the CDR3, is GAGVSQSPSNKVTEKGKDVELRCDPISGHTALYWYRQSLGQGLEFLIYFQGNSAPDKSGLPSDRFSAERTGGSVSTLTIQRTQQEDSAVYLCASSLGLLFSGELFFGEGSRLTVL.

The rearrangement links TRBV29-1 to TRBJ2-6; weak D call: TRBD1 (5 bases). This CDR3 has 13 amino acids. Looked up from germline, CDR1 is SQVTM and CDR2 is ANQGSEA. V was cut by 4 bases and J by 2 bases, with 6 bases left in between. The CDR3 sequence is CSVGTTGANVLTF. In DNA, the CDR3 is TGCAGCGTTGGGACAACTGGGGCCAACGTCCTGACTTTC.

This sequence joins TRBV11-2 and TRBJ2-3, with 9 bases identical to TRBD2. Per germline, CDR1 SGHAT and CDR2 FQNNGV. V lost 3 bases to trimming and J lost 4 bases; unmatched junction nucleotides: 8. This CDR3 contains 16 residues. In nucleotides, the CDR3 is TGTGCCAGCAGCTTCGGTTTGAGCGGGGGGTCAGATACGCAGTATTTT. Amino acid sequence: CASSFGLSGGSDTQYF.

This clone appeared a single time. The rearrangement uses TRBV29-1 and TRBJ2-2, with a weak D call TRBD1 (6 bases). The CDR3 covers 15 residues. The V and J ends lost 2 bases and 3 bases respectively, with 13 bases between them. Germline-derived CDR1 and CDR2 are SQVTM and ANQGSEA. This CDR3 reads CSVEFPQGYTGELFF. CDR3 DNA sequence: TGCAGCGTTGAATTCCCCCAGGGGTACACCGGGGAGCTGTTTTTT.

CDR3 region: CASSVVSNTGELFF. Here the CDR3 DNA reads TGTGCCAGCAGCGTAGTCTCGAACACCGGGGAGCTGTTTTTT. The chain joins TRBV9 to TRBJ2-2; D ambiguous. Looked up from germline, CDR1 is SGDLS and CDR2 is YYNGEE. The CDR3 length is 14 residues. V was clipped by 0 bases and J by 0 bases, with 3 bases between them.